This note documents a single T cell receptor (beta chain) sequence. Its target is unknown. These data originate in a study of T cell responses to AZD1222 COVID-19 vaccine. Study at large: Second-dose intervals of approximately 4 or approximately 12 weeks were pooled. The study's findings and limits: AZD1222 recipients seropositive at baseline numbered only five or six. Donors skewed white British and female; clonal diversity was possibly underestimated.

Germline V gene sequence: CDR1 LNHDA, CDR2 SQIVND (reference sequence). V lost 5 bases to trimming and J lost 2 bases; unmatched junction nucleotides: 17. This CDR3 is 20 amino acids long. The table came from immunoSEQ multiplex PCR; TCRdb's copy has only in-frame clones and leaves some out. The table includes approximately 100,000 clones, more than 75% detected once. The receptor was derived from an adult in good health. Sequenced here: peripheral blood, sampled on day 0 of AZD1222 vaccination. This chain connects TRBV19 to TRBJ2-1, with 11 bases fitting TRBD2. This CDR3 is CASSPGGQPGTSGTYNEQFF. The CDR3 DNA is TGTGCCAGTAGTCCAGGGGGACAACCAGGGACTAGCGGAACCTACAATGAGCAGTTCTTC.